This T cell receptor beta chain emerged from a study of early T cells in non-severe SARS-CoV-2 infection. The CDR3 covers 16 residues. Germline V gene data show CDR1 as MNHNS and CDR2 as SASEGT. Trimming took off 1 base at V and 7 bases at J, with 16 bases between the two ends. Via MiXCR, TCRdb re-called the 5' RACE reads, giving one row per CDR3 protein. The table has around 19,000 distinct CDR3 sequences, over 4% seen once; the top ten hold about 5.8%. At least ten counts were recorded for this clonotype. The origin of this receptor is an adult who was a healthcare worker with PCR-confirmed SARS-CoV-2 infection or an uninfected control (not recorded which). Source material: whole blood. The rearrangement joins TRBV6-1 to TRBJ1-4; D is uncertain. The CDR3, as DNA: TGTGCCAGCAGTGAAGTCGGGGTAGGGTCTGGTGAAAAACTGTTTTTT. This translates into CASSEVGVGSGEKLFF.